This TCR beta chain is drawn from a study of blood T cell repertoires in COVID-19. Whole-study context: Acute and convalescent COVID-19 specimens originated in the United States, Italy and Spain. In each case, the material was cDNA or gDNA derived from T cells, B-cell-depleted T cells, or PBMCs.

The authors' processing: From reference gene primer amplification, estimates of nucleated cell counts were derived. Some clones are missing from TCRdb's copy, which holds only in-frame ones; the method was immunoSEQ multiplex PCR. That table supplies the V and J calls and clone size; D and trimming were determined from the DNA. The sample records about 400,000 clones, around 88% being singletons. Germline loops: CDR1 SGHAT, CDR2 FQNNGV. The junction had 7 bases not matched to a gene; V was cut back by 6 bases and J by 2 bases. The CDR3 consists of 15 residues. This receptor was obtained from a woman younger than 45 with acute or convalescent COVID-19. Input material: peripheral blood. The rearrangement joins TRBV11-2 to TRBJ1-1; TRBD1 aligns across 9 bases. The CDR3 reads CASRFGQGNNTEAFF. The CDR3 DNA reads as TGTGCCAGCAGGTTTGGACAGGGGAATAACACTGAAGCTTTCTTT.